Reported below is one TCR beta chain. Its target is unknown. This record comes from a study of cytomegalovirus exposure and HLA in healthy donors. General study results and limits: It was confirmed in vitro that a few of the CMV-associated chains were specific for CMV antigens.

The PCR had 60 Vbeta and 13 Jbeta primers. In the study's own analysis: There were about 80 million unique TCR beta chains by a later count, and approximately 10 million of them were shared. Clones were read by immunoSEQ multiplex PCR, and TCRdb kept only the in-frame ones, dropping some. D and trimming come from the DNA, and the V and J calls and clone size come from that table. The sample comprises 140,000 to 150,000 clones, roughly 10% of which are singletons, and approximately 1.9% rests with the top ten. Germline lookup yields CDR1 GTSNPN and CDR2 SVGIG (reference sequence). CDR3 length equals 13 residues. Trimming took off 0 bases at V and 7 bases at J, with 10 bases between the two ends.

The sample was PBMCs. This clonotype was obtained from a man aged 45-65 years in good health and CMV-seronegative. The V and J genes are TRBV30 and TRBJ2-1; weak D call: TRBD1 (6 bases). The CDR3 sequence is CAWSVQGLNEQFF. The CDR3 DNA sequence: TGTGCCTGGAGTGTACAGGGATTAAATGAGCAGTTCTTC.